This T cell receptor (beta chain) is drawn from a study of CD8+ T cells in alopecia areata. Study overall: Patients given treatment had severity scored by the percentage of scalp area affected.

Following RNA extraction, reverse transcription yielded cDNA that acted as the sequencing template. The assay was immunoSEQ multiplex PCR, and TCRdb's table has in-frame clones only and misses some. In the table there are about 140,000 clones, about 86% of which are singletons. The CDR3 has 15 residues. With V trimmed by 5 bases and J by 3 bases, 11 bases remained unmatched. The germline CDR1 and CDR2 sequences are SQVTM and ANQGSEA. Notes on the study in general: Affected scalp, especially in alopecia totalis/universalis, had a higher clonality than normal scalp did. The study found tofacitinib significantly decreased scalp clonality and expanded CD8+ clones among the top 100.

Documented treatment: oral pan-JAK inhibitor, 5-10 mg twice daily. On this clone: Its antigen is currently unknown.

V usage is TRBV29-1 and J usage is TRBJ2-3; 7 nucleotides align to TRBD2. Sample: CD8+ T cells sorted from blood, taken at week 4, from a patient treated with tofacitinib. The clonotype comes from a human donor with alopecia areata. DNA for the CDR3: TGCAGCGTTTTCGAATGGGAGGGCCTGACAGATACGCAGTATTTT. Its translation: CSVFEWEGLTDTQYF.